Given below is one T cell receptor (beta chain) in context. These data belong to a study of memory CD4+ T cells and cytomegalovirus serostatus. The sort gate was single viable CD3+CD4+CD8-CD45RO+ cells for memory CD4+ T cells. Germline CDR1 and CDR2: SNHLY and FYNNEI. The CDR3 consists of 16 residues. With 1 base removed from V and 0 bases from J, the gap between germline ends came to 9 bases. Clones were read by immunoSEQ multiplex PCR, and TCRdb kept only the in-frame ones, dropping some. Of tens of thousands of clones listed, roughly 72% are singletons. This chain links TRBV2 with TRBJ2-2; perhaps TRBD2 as D (6 bases). The sample was memory CD4+ T cells from blood. The receptor was isolated from an adult in good health and CMV-seropositive. CDR3: CASSEEGGTNTGELFF. The CDR3, as DNA: TGTGCCAGCAGTGAAGAGGGCGGGACGAACACCGGGGAGCTGTTTTTT.